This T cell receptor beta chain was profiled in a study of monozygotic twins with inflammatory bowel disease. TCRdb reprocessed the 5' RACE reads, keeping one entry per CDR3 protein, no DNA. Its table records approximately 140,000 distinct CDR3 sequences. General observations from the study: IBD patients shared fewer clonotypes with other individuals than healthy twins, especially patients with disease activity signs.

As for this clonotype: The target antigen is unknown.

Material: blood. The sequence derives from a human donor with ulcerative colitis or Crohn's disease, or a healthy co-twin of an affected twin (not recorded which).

The CDR3 sequence is CASSYSIQRGLDTQYF. The genes are TRBV6-5 and TRBJ2-3; TCRdb's D call of TRBD2 is untestable without DNA. Germline CDR1 reads MNHEY; CDR2 reads SVGAGI. CDR3 size: 16 residues.